A selection of T cell receptor beta chains follows, all from one sample in a study of blood T cell repertoires in COVID-19. Clones were sequenced by immunoSEQ multiplex PCR, and TCRdb holds only the in-frame ones, with some missing. The sample includes 50,000 to 60,000 clones, roughly 86% of them seen just once. The sample was peripheral blood. The receptors derive from a human donor with active COVID-19. The donor label of this sample is uncertain. Each CDR3 is given with its conserved first and last residue. A D gene is named only where the DNA matches it firmly. The size of a clone is reported for some rows only, either as once, few or many, or as a class for expanded clones.

>TRBV6-2/TRBV6-3|TRBJ2-7|NA|NA
CASSYTAVSSAYEQYF
TGTGCCAGCAGTTACACCGCCGTCTCGAGCGCCTACGAGCAGTACTTC
>TRBV19|TRBJ2-6|few|NA
CASSIESQVYSGANVLTF
TGTGCCAGTAGTATAGAATCACAGGTGTACTCTGGGGCCAACGTCCTGACTTTC
>TRBV10-3|TRBJ2-3|NA|NA
CAISERGDTQYF
TGTGCCATCAGTGAGAGGGGGGATACGCAGTATTTT
>TRBV4-1|TRBJ2-7|NA|TRBD1
CASSQEPDRTGTYEQYF
TGCGCCAGCAGCCAAGAACCTGACCGGACAGGGACCTACGAGCAGTACTTC
>TRBV4-1|TRBJ2-7|NA|NA
CASSYRDTSYEQYF
TGCGCCAGCAGTTACCGGGACACCTCCTACGAGCAGTACTTC
>TRBV27|TRBJ2-3|NA|NA
CASSLWGADTQYF
TGTGCCAGCAGTTTATGGGGGGCAGATACGCAGTATTTT
>TRBV30|TRBJ2-7|NA|NA
CAWRDTNYEQYF
TGTGCCTGGAGGGACACAAACTACGAGCAGTACTTC
>TRBV4-1|TRBJ2-7|NA|NA
CASSQVFDEQYF
TGCGCCAGCAGCCAAGTGTTCGACGAGCAGTACTTC
>TRBV5-1|TRBJ1-1|NA|NA
CASSLDRGGEAFF
TGCGCCAGCAGCTTGGATAGGGGGGGTGAAGCTTTCTTT
>TRBV18|TRBJ2-5|NA|TRBD1
CASSPGTEETQYF
TGTGCCAGCTCCCCCGGGACAGAAGAGACCCAGTACTTC
>TRBV6-6|TRBJ1-1|NA|TRBD1
CASSRQGNTEAFF
TGTGCCAGCAGTCGACAGGGGAACACTGAAGCTTTCTTT
>TRBV4-1|TRBJ2-7|few|NA
CASSQVGSDEQYF
TGCGCCAGCAGCCAAGTGGGGAGTGACGAGCAGTACTTC
>TRBV12-5|TRBJ1-2|NA|TRBD1
CASGLGPEQGTGAGYTF
TGTGCTAGTGGTTTGGGCCCTGAACAGGGGACGGGGGCTGGCTACACCTTC
>TRBV9|TRBJ2-1|NA|TRBD2
CASSGTSGYDEQFF
TGTGCCAGCAGCGGAACTAGCGGGTACGATGAGCAGTTCTTC
>TRBV3-1/TRBV3-2|TRBJ2-1|NA|NA
CASSQDGQGNNEQFF
TGTGCCAGCAGCCAAGATGGGCAGGGGAACAATGAGCAGTTCTTC
>TRBV6-4|TRBJ2-1|NA|NA
CASSVLATTYNEQFF
TGTGCCAGCAGTGTTTTAGCGACTACTTACAATGAGCAGTTCTTC
>TRBV5-4|TRBJ1-2|NA|NA
CASSYTGTNYNYGYTF
TGTGCCAGCAGCTACACCGGGACAAATTATAACTATGGCTACACCTTC
>TRBV7-3|TRBJ2-7|NA|NA
CASSAYGGAAYEQYF
TGTGCCAGCAGCGCATATGGGGGGGCCGCCTACGAGCAGTACTTC
>TRBV7-9|TRBJ2-7|NA|TRBD1
CASSFPGQGGEQYF
TGTGCCAGCAGCTTTCCGGGACAGGGGGGCGAGCAGTACTTC
>TRBV7-2|TRBJ2-2|NA|TRBD1
CASSLARGRGTGELFF
TGTGCCAGCAGCTTAGCCAGGGGGCGAGGGACCGGGGAGCTGTTTTTT
>TRBV7-9|TRBJ1-1|NA|NA
CASSPPGGDGGTEAFF
TGTGCCAGCAGCCCCCCCGGGGGGGACGGGGGCACTGAAGCTTTCTTT
>TRBV27|TRBJ2-7|once|TRBD2
CASSLIPGLVFHEQYF
TGTGCCAGCAGCCTGATCCCGGGACTAGTATTCCACGAGCAGTACTTC
>TRBV29-1|TRBJ2-1|NA|TRBD2
CSVDDSGSTSEQFF
TGCAGCGTTGACGATAGCGGGAGTACCTCTGAGCAGTTCTTC
>TRBV4-1|TRBJ2-7|NA|TRBD1
CASSQGRQGSYEQYF
TGCGCCAGCAGCCAAGGGAGACAGGGAAGCTACGAGCAGTACTTC
>TRBV7-8|TRBJ1-4|NA|NA
CASSYRDTNEKLFF
TGTGCCAGCAGCTACAGGGACACTAATGAAAAACTGTTTTTT
>TRBV3-1/TRBV3-2|TRBJ1-1|NA|NA
CASSPAGVNTEAFF
TGTGCCAGCAGCCCCGCGGGGGTAAACACTGAAGCTTTCTTT
>TRBV20-1|TRBJ2-1|NA|TRBD2
CSASTSGGNEQFF
TGCAGTGCTAGTACTAGCGGTGGCAATGAGCAGTTCTTC
>TRBV10-3|TRBJ1-1|NA|TRBD1
CAISGGTGLNTEAFF
TGTGCCATCAGTGGCGGGACAGGCTTGAACACTGAAGCTTTCTTT
>TRBV6-5|TRBJ2-7|NA|TRBD2
CASGTSGDYEQYF
TGTGCCAGCGGAACTAGCGGCGACTACGAGCAGTACTTC
>TRBV27|TRBJ2-1|NA|TRBD2
CASSSFGGAYNEQFF
TGTGCCAGCAGTTCTTTCGGGGGGGCCTACAATGAGCAGTTCTTC
>TRBV14|TRBJ2-2|NA|NA
CASRQTANTGELFF
TGTGCCAGCAGACAGACAGCGAACACCGGGGAGCTGTTTTTT
>TRBV7-3|TRBJ2-3|NA|NA
CASSLLGTTDTQYF
TGTGCCAGCAGCTTGCTCGGGACTACAGATACGCAGTATTTT
>TRBV28|TRBJ2-1|NA|NA
CASSLQQRYEQFF
TGTGCCAGCAGTTTACAGCAGCGGTATGAGCAGTTCTTC
>TRBV28|TRBJ2-5|NA|NA
CASRLQGLQETQYF
TGTGCCAGCAGGCTACAGGGCCTCCAAGAGACCCAGTACTTC
>TRBV7-2|TRBJ1-1|NA|NA
CASSLRRNTEAFF
TGTGCCAGCAGCCTGAGAAGGAACACTGAAGCTTTCTTT
>TRBV27|TRBJ1-2|NA|NA
CASSLSIMDIPGYTF
TGTGCCAGCAGTTTATCGATAATGGACATTCCTGGCTACACCTTC
>TRBV7-3|TRBJ2-3|NA|NA
CASSLIEATDTQYF
TGTGCCAGCAGCTTAATAGAAGCCACAGATACGCAGTATTTT
>TRBV18|TRBJ1-5|once|TRBD1
CASSTQGQPQHF
TGTGCCAGCTCAACACAGGGGCAGCCCCAGCATTTT
>TRBV2|TRBJ1-6|NA|NA
CASSEVGADSPLHF
TGTGCCAGCAGTGAAGTTGGGGCAGATTCACCCCTCCACTTT
>TRBV7-8|TRBJ2-7|NA|NA
CASSLDSPYEQYF
TGTGCCAGCAGCTTAGACTCTCCCTACGAGCAGTACTTC
>TRBV9|TRBJ1-2|NA|TRBD1
CASSFRDREGYTF
TGTGCCAGCAGCTTTAGGGACAGGGAAGGCTACACCTTC
>TRBV28|TRBJ2-6|NA|NA
CASSLFESGANVLTF
TGTGCCAGCAGTTTATTTGAGTCTGGGGCCAACGTCCTGACTTTC
>TRBV7-8|TRBJ2-7|NA|TRBD1
CASSFRTGLGEQYF
TGTGCCAGCAGCTTTCGGACAGGCCTGGGGGAGCAGTACTTC
>TRBV6-1|TRBJ1-3|medium-sized|NA
CASSEETAVASRVTIYF
TGTGCCAGCAGTGAAGAGACAGCCGTAGCCTCACGGGTCACCATATATTTT
>TRBV7-9|TRBJ2-7|NA|TRBD1
CASSRPGGSEQYF
TGTGCCAGCAGCCGGCCAGGGGGTAGCGAGCAGTACTTC
>TRBV6-2/TRBV6-3|TRBJ2-1|NA|NA
CASSGDRSSNEQFF
TGTGCCAGCAGCGGAGACAGGAGTAGCAATGAGCAGTTCTTC
>TRBV15|TRBJ2-3|NA|NA
CATSAGSTDTQYF
TGTGCCACCAGCGCAGGAAGCACAGATACGCAGTATTTT
>TRBV5-1|TRBJ1-1|NA|NA
CASLLQNTEAFF
TGCGCCAGCCTCTTACAGAACACTGAAGCTTTCTTT
>TRBV28|TRBJ1-1|NA|TRBD1
CASSLYPGQGGNTEAFF
TGTGCCAGCAGTTTATATCCGGGACAGGGGGGGAACACTGAAGCTTTCTTT
>TRBV6-6|TRBJ2-7|once|TRBD1
CASSPGQKTYEQYF
TGTGCCAGCAGTCCGGGACAGAAAACCTACGAGCAGTACTTC
>TRBV5-1|TRBJ2-3|once|TRBD2
CASSRGGTDTQYF
TGCGCCAGCAGCCGGGGGGGAACAGATACGCAGTATTTT
>TRBV19|TRBJ2-3|once|TRBD1
CASMGTGGLWGTQYF
TGTGCCAGTATGGGGACAGGGGGATTATGGGGTACGCAGTATTTT
>TRBV14|TRBJ2-3|NA|TRBD2
CASSLRLAGGPRDTQYF
TGTGCCAGCAGCCTGCGTCTAGCGGGAGGGCCTCGGGATACGCAGTATTTT
>TRBV3-1/TRBV3-2|TRBJ1-3|few|NA
CASSQQGNTIYF
TGTGCCAGCAGCCAACAAGGAAACACCATATATTTT